This T cell receptor beta chain was profiled in a study of neurological immune-mediated disorders. This clonotype was picked up many times. Its antigen is still unknown. Sequencing runs each generated in excess of 180 million TCR-beta sequences derived from 15-18 subjects. TCRdb redid the calling of the 5' RACE reads with MiXCR, one entry per CDR3 protein. Here the sample spans 50,000 to 80,000 distinct CDR3 sequences, around 3.3% being singletons. Study results and caveats: Sharing of CDR3 amino acid sequences among expanded clones across subjects was absent, suggesting private repertoires in all groups. A possible signature appeared as one related-CDR3 cluster, in which phylogenetic grouping placed the repertoires of 18 of 34 multiple sclerosis patients. There was no association between the multiple sclerosis repertoire cluster and any clinical or MRI feature.

The origin of this receptor is a man aged 40-50 years with multiple sclerosis. The sample consisted of PBMCs.

The CDR3 spells CSASNRDRSNQPQHF. The CDR3, as DNA: TGCAGTGCTTCGAACCGGGACCGTAGCAATCAGCCCCAGCATTTT. The chain uses TRBV20-1 and TRBJ1-5; tentative D call: TRBD1 (5 bases). V was cut by 5 bases and J by 0 bases, with 14 bases left in between. This CDR3 comprises 15 residues. Per germline, CDR1 DFQATT and CDR2 SNEGSKA (reference sequence).